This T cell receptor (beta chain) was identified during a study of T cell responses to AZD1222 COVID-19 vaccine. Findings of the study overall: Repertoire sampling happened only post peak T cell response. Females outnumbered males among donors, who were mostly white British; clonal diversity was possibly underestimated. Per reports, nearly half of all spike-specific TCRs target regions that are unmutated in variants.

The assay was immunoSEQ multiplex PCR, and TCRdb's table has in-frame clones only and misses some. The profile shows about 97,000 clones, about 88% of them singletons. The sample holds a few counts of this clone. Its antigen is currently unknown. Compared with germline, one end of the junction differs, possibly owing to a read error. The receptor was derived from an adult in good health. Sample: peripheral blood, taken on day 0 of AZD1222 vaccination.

The CDR3 here is CASSPTVGPPGDYGYTF. Here the CDR3 DNA reads TGTGCCAGTAGCCCAACAGTCGGGCCACCCGGCGACTACGGCTACACCTTC. The chain links TRBV19 to TRBJ1-2; the D is unclear. This CDR3 is 17 amino acids long. Germline V gene data show CDR1 as LNHDA and CDR2 as SQIVND (reference sequence). Drawing the rest from reference TRBV19 and TRBJ1-2, the complete variable domain is DGGITQSPKYLFRKEGQNVTLSCEQNLNHDAMYWYRQDPGQGLRLIYYSQIVNDFQKGDIAEGYSVSREKKESFPLTVTSAQKNPTAFYLCASSPTVGPPGDYGYTFGSGTRLTVV.